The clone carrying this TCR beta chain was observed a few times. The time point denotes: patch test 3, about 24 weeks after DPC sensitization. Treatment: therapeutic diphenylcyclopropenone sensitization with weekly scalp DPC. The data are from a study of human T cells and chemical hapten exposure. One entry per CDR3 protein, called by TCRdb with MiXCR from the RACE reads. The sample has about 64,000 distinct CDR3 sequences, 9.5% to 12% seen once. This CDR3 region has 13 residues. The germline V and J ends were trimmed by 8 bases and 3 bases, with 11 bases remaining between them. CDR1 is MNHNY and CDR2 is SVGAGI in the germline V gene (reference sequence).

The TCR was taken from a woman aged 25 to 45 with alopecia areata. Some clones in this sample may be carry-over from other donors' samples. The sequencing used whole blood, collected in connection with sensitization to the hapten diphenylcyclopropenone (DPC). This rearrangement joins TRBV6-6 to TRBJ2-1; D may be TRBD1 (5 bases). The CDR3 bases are TGTGCCAGCGGGTTAGGGGTCTACAATGAGCAGTTCTTC. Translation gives CASGLGVYNEQFF.